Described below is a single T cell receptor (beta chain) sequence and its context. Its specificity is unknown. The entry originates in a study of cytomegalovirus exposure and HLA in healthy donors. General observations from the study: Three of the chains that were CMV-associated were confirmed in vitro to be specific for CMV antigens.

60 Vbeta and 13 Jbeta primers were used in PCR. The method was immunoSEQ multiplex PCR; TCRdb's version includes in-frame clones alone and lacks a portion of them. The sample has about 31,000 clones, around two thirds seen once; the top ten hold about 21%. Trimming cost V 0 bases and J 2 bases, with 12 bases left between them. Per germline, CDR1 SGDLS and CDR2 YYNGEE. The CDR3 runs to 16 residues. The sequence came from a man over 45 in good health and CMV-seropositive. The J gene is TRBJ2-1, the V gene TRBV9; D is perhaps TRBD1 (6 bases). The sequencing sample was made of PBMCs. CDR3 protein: CASSVVMGTTYNEQFF. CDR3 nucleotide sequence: TGTGCCAGCAGCGTAGTCATGGGGACAACCTACAATGAGCAGTTCTTC.